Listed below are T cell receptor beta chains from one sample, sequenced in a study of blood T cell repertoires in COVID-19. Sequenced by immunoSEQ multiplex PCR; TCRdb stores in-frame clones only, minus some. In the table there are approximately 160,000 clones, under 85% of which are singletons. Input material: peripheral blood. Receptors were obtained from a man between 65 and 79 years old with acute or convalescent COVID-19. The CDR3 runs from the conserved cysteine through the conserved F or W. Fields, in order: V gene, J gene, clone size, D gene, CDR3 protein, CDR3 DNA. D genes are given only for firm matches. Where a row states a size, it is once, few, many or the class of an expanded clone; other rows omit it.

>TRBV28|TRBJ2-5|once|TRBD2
CASSSPGTNHRETQYF
TGTGCCAGCAGTTCTCCCGGGACTAACCATCGAGAGACCCAGTACTTC
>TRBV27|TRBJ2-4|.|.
CASSLTVEDIQYF
TGTGCCAGCAGTTTAACCGTGGAGGACATTCAGTACTTC
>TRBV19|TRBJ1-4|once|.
CASGEQGRSEKLFF
TGTGCCAGTGGTGAACAGGGTCGGAGTGAAAAACTGTTTTTT
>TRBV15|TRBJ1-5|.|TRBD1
CATSRDRGVDQPQHF
TGTGCCACCAGCAGGGACAGGGGGGTAGATCAGCCCCAGCATTTT
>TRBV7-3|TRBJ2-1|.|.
CASSPNTGVYNEQFF
TGTGCCAGCAGCCCAAACACGGGGGTCTACAATGAGCAGTTCTTC
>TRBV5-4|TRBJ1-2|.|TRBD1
CASSLPGGNYGYTF
TGTGCCAGCAGCTTGCCAGGGGGTAACTATGGCTACACCTTC
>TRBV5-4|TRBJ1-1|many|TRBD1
CASSLDATGADTEAFF
TGTGCCAGCAGCTTGGACGCGACAGGGGCGGACACTGAAGCTTTCTTT
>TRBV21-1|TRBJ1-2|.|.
CASTKTENYGYTF
TGTGCCAGCACCAAGACAGAAAACTATGGCTACACCTTC
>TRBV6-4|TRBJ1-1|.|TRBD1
CASSGQGSEILKPRNTEAFF
TGTGCCAGCAGTGGACAGGGTAGCGAGATCCTAAAACCCCGAAACACTGAAGCTTTCTTT
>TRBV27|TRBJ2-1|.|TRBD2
CASTTGGSYNEQFF
TGTGCCAGCACCACGGGAGGGTCGTACAATGAGCAGTTCTTC
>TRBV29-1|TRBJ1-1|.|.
CSGGAGMEAFF
TGCAGCGGGGGCGCCGGGATGGAGGCTTTCTTT
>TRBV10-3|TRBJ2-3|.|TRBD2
CAISESSGRSDTQYF
TGTGCCATCAGTGAGTCTAGCGGGAGATCAGATACGCAGTATTTT
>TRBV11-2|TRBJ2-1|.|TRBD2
CASSARTSAYNEQFF
TGTGCCAGCAGCGCACGGACTAGCGCCTACAATGAGCAGTTCTTC
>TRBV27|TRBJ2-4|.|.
CASSLNRGKNIQYF
TGTGCCAGCAGTTTAAATCGGGGCAAAAACATTCAGTACTTC
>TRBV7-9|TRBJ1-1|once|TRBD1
CASSSQGDRAQGAFF
TGTGCCAGCAGCTCTCAAGGGGACAGGGCGCAGGGAGCTTTCTTT
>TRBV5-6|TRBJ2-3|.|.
CASSIHRADTQYF
TGTGCCAGCAGCATCCACAGGGCGGATACGCAGTATTTT
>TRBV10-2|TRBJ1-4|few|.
CASSESLGDWHEKLFF
TGCGCCAGCAGTGAGTCTCTAGGGGATTGGCATGAAAAACTGTTTTTT
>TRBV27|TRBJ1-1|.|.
CASSPRESTEAFF
TGTGCCAGCAGTCCGAGGGAAAGTACTGAAGCTTTCTTT
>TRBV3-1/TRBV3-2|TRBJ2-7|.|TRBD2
CASSPHSSGLTYEQYF
TGTGCCAGCAGCCCCCACTCTAGCGGGCTCACCTACGAGCAGTACTTC
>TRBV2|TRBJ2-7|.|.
CASSGAVEQYF
TGTGCCAGCAGTGGCGCGGTCGAGCAGTACTTC
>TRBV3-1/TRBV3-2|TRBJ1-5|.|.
CASSQDLRSNQPQHF
TGTGCCAGCAGCCAAGATTTGAGAAGCAATCAGCCCCAGCATTTT
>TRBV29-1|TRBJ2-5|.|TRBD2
CSATRLAEETQYF
TGCAGCGCCACCCGACTAGCGGAAGAGACCCAGTACTTC
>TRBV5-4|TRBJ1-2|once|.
CASSLGAGRNYGYTF
TGTGCCAGCAGCTTGGGTGCAGGGAGGAACTATGGCTACACCTTC
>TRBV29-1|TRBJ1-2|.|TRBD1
CSVVLGGTGSFYGYTF
TGCAGCGTTGTATTGGGCGGGACAGGGAGCTTCTATGGCTACACCTTC
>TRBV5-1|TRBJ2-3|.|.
CASSFGTSTDTQYF
TGCGCCAGCAGCTTCGGGACTTCCACAGATACGCAGTATTTT
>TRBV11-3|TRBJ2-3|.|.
CASSQSPDTQYF
TGTGCCAGCAGTCAGTCACCAGATACGCAGTATTTT
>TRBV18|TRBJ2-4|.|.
CASSPLQEGNIQYF
TGTGCCAGCTCACCATTACAGGAGGGGAACATTCAGTACTTC
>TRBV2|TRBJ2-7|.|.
CASSPGVVISYEQYF
TGTGCCAGCAGTCCAGGGGTAGTGATATCCTACGAGCAGTACTTC
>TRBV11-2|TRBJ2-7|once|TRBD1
CASSFGQGAGEQYF
TGTGCCAGCAGCTTTGGACAGGGGGCAGGCGAGCAGTACTTC
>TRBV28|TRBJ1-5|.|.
CASSYQPQHF
TGTGCCAGCTCCTATCAGCCCCAGCATTTT
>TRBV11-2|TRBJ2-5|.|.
CASSLDARGRERETQYF
TGTGCCAGCAGCTTAGATGCCCGGGGGCGGGAGCGAGAGACCCAGTACTTC
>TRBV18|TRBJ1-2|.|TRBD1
CASSPSPRGVDGYTF
TGTGCCAGCTCACCAAGCCCCAGGGGGGTTGATGGCTACACCTTC
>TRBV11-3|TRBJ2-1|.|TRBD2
CASSLSGGSYNEQFF
TGTGCCAGCAGCTTGAGCGGGGGCTCCTACAATGAGCAGTTCTTC
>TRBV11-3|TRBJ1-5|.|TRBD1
CASSGTVDQPQHF
TGTGCCAGCAGCGGGACAGTCGATCAGCCCCAGCATTTT
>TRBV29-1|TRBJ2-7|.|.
CSVVAGAYEQYF
TGCAGCGTTGTCGCAGGGGCCTACGAGCAGTACTTC
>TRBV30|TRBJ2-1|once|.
CAWSVIRGLSYNEQFF
TGTGCCTGGAGTGTTATTCGAGGACTCTCCTACAATGAGCAGTTCTTC
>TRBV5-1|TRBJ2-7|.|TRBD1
CASTLGAGQGAVEQYF
TGCGCCAGCACCCTGGGCGCGGGACAGGGGGCTGTCGAGCAGTACTTC
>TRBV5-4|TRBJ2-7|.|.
CASSDIPGEQYF
TGTGCCAGCAGCGACATACCCGGCGAGCAGTACTTC
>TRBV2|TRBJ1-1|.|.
CASSHTPPPEAEAFF
TGTGCCAGCAGTCACACACCCCCGCCGGAGGCTGAAGCTTTCTTT
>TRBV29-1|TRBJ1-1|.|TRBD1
CSVVAGGRRMEAFF
TGCAGCGTTGTCGCAGGGGGACGACGGATGGAGGCTTTCTTT
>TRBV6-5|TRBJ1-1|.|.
CASSYSGGTEAFF
TGTGCCAGCAGTTACTCGGGGGGGACTGAAGCTTTCTTT
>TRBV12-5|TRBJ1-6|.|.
CASGLEGALHF
TGTGCTAGTGGTTTGGAAGGGGCCCTCCACTTT
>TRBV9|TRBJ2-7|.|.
CARRTEGLSYEQYF
TGTGCCAGACGTACCGAGGGCCTCTCCTACGAGCAGTACTTC
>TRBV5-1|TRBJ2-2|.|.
CASSEYSTGELFF
TGCGCCAGCAGCGAGTATAGCACCGGGGAGCTGTTTTTT
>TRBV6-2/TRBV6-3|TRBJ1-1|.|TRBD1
CASSRPTGAGTEAFF
TGTGCCAGCAGCCGACCGACAGGGGCGGGCACTGAAGCTTTCTTT
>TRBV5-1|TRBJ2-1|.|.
CASSLAGGSAILRFF
TGCGCCAGCAGCTTGGCCGGGGGTAGCGCAATATTAAGGTTCTTC
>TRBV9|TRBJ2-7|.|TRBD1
CASSDPRDRGSEQYF
TGTGCCAGCAGCGATCCTCGGGACAGGGGTTCCGAGCAGTACTTC
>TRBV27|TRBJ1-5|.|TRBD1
CARCPTGDSNQPQHF
TGTGCCAGATGCCCCACAGGGGATAGCAATCAGCCCCAGCATTTT
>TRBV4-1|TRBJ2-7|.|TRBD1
CASSQAPTGYEQYF
TGCGCCAGCAGCCAAGCCCCGACAGGGTACGAGCAGTACTTC
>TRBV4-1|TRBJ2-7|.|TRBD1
CASSQVETGTYEQYF
TGCGCCAGCAGCCAAGTCGAGACAGGGACCTACGAGCAGTACTTC
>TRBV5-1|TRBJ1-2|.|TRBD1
CASSLGYGTGSRVVTF
TGCGCCAGCAGCTTGGGATATGGGACAGGTTCCCGTGTAGTCACCTTC
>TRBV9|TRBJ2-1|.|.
CASSILGVPEQFF
TGTGCCAGCAGCATACTAGGAGTTCCTGAGCAGTTCTTC
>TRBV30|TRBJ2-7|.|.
CAWSATISEQYF
TGTGCCTGGAGCGCGACTATATCCGAGCAGTACTTC
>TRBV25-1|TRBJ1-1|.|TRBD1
CASRGQANTEAFF
TGTGCCAGCAGAGGACAGGCCAACACTGAAGCTTTCTTT
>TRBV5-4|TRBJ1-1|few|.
CASSLGGRDTEAFF
TGTGCCAGCAGCTTGGGGGGGCGTGACACTGAAGCTTTCTTT